These T cell receptor beta chains were read from a single sample in a study of shared clonotypes between healthy human individuals. Sequenced by immunoSEQ multiplex PCR; TCRdb stores in-frame clones only, minus some. This sample has some 120,000 clones; under 70% occur once, and the top ten carry roughly 24%. Material for sequencing was memory CD8+ T cells sorted from blood. Receptors originate from a young woman in good health. Both conserved end residues are part of each CDR3. D genes are given only for firm matches. Expanded clones get a size class; other rows say once, few or many, or leave the size out.

TRBJ2-7,TRBV4-1,TRBD1,.,TGCGCCAGCAGCCGAGGACAGGGGCCCTCCTACGAGCAGTACTTC,CASSRGQGPSYEQYF
TRBJ2-1,TRBV5-1,.,.,TGCGCCAGCAGCTTGAGCTCCGGCTCCTACAATGAGCAGTTCTTC,CASSLSSGSYNEQFF
TRBJ2-1,TRBV25-1,TRBD2,medium-sized,TGTGCCAGCAGTGAGCCCGGGACTAGCGAACAGCAGTTCTTC,CASSEPGTSEQQFF
TRBJ1-4,TRBV7-7,.,.,TGTGCCAGCAGCTTTCAGGGCGCAACTAATGAAAAACTGTTTTTT,CASSFQGATNEKLFF
TRBJ2-7,TRBV21-1,.,.,TGTGCCAGCAGCCCCCGGGACAATCCCTACGAGCAGTACTTC,CASSPRDNPYEQYF
TRBJ1-2,TRBV9,.,.,TGTGCCAGCAGCGTAGCTCGCGACGGCGGGAACTATGGCTACACCTTC,CASSVARDGGNYGYTF
TRBJ1-5,TRBV9,.,.,TGTGCCAGCAGCGTTGCGGGGGCTAGCCAGCCCCAGCATTTT,CASSVAGASQPQHF
TRBJ2-5,TRBV2,.,once,TGTGCCAGCGGGGCGCTGCAAGAGACCCAGTACTTC,CASGALQETQYF
TRBJ2-1,TRBV7-9,.,.,TGTGCCAGCAGCCCCAAGGGGGGAAGCCGATACAATGAGCAGTTCTTC,CASSPKGGSRYNEQFF
TRBJ2-1,TRBV6-4,TRBD1,many,TGTGCCAGCAGTGCCGAAACCGGGACAGGGGGCAATGAGCAGTTCTTC,CASSAETGTGGNEQFF
TRBJ2-1,TRBV6-5,.,.,TGTGCCAGCAGTTTTGGGACGAGAAGTAATGAGCAGTTCTTC,CASSFGTRSNEQFF
TRBJ1-5,TRBV28,TRBD1,.,TGTGCCAGCAGTCGACACGGACAGGTTAGAGGTCAGCCCCAGCATTTT,CASSRHGQVRGQPQHF
TRBJ2-2,TRBV19,.,.,TGTGCCAGTAGCGGGAGAATCACCGGGGAGCTGTTTTTT,CASSGRITGELFF
TRBJ2-7,TRBV5-4,TRBD2,once,TGTGCCAGCAGCTGGGGACTAGCGGGAGTAAACGAGCAGTACTTC,CASSWGLAGVNEQYF
TRBJ2-7,TRBV6-1,TRBD1,.,TGTGCCAGCAGTGAAGATCCCGGGACAGGGGGTAGCGAGCAGTACTTC,CASSEDPGTGGSEQYF
TRBJ2-2,TRBV6-5,.,.,TGTGCCAGCAAGGTACGGAGAAACACCGGGGAGCTGTTTTTT,CASKVRRNTGELFF
TRBJ2-7,TRBV9,.,many,TGTGCCAGCAGCGCGCCCATACGAATTAGCGTTCCGTACGAGCAGTACTTC,CASSAPIRISVPYEQYF
TRBJ2-1,TRBV27,.,.,TGTGCCAGCAGCCCCCTCGGGGAGCAGTACAATGAGCAGTTCTTC,CASSPLGEQYNEQFF
TRBJ2-2,TRBV7-9,TRBD2,.,TGTGCCAGCAGGTTACGGGAGGGCCTGGACACCGGGGAGCTGTTTTTT,CASRLREGLDTGELFF
TRBJ2-7,TRBV28,.,.,TGTGCCAGCAGGGGGGACGGATCCTACGAGCAGTACTTC,CASRGDGSYEQYF
TRBJ2-5,TRBV5-1,.,once,TGCGCCAGCAGCTTGGGCTCCTCGGGAGAAGAGACCCAGTACTTC,CASSLGSSGEETQYF
TRBJ2-1,TRBV25-1,.,few,TGTGCCAGCAGTGAATGGAGGGGTACCTCCGGACCGCAGTTCTTC,CASSEWRGTSGPQFF
TRBJ2-2,TRBV28,.,.,TGTGCCAGCAGTTGGGGGCGGGCTAGCGGCCAAGGCGGGGAGCTGTTTTTT,CASSWGRASGQGGELFF
TRBJ1-2,TRBV6-5,.,.,TGTGCCAGCAGGCCTACTAACTATGGCTACACCTTC,CASRPTNYGYTF
TRBJ1-5,TRBV19,.,.,TGTGCCAGTAGTATAGCTGCGAAAAGCAATCAGCCCCAGCATTTT,CASSIAAKSNQPQHF
TRBJ1-2,TRBV7-6,.,.,TGTGCCAGCAGCCAGGAGGGCGCTGGCTACACCTTC,CASSQEGAGYTF
TRBJ2-3,TRBV6-5,TRBD2,few,TGTGCCAGCAGTCCAGTAGCGGGAGGGGCAGATACGCAGTATTTT,CASSPVAGGADTQYF
TRBJ2-3,TRBV7-6,TRBD2,.,TGTGCCAGCAGCGGTGGGACTAGCTCAGATACGCAGTATTTT,CASSGGTSSDTQYF
TRBJ1-1,TRBV29-1,.,few,TGCAGCGGCAGGGCGGGAGAAAACACTGAAGCTTTCTTT,CSGRAGENTEAFF
TRBJ2-5,TRBV7-9,TRBD1,.,TGTGCCAGCAGCCCAGGGACAGGGGGACAGCAAGAGACCCAGTACTTC,CASSPGTGGQQETQYF
TRBJ1-1,TRBV9,TRBD1,few,TGTGCCAGCAGCGAGACAGGGGACAATGAAGCTTTCTTT,CASSETGDNEAFF
TRBJ2-3,TRBV5-4,TRBD2,.,TGTGCCAGCAGCTTGGCCGTTGCTAGCGGGGAAACAGATACGCAGTATTTT,CASSLAVASGETDTQYF
TRBJ2-1,TRBV4-2,TRBD2,.,TGTGCCAGCAGCCTCCCGACTAGCGCCATCTCCTACAATGAGCAGTTCTTC,CASSLPTSAISYNEQFF
TRBJ1-5,TRBV4-1,.,.,TGCGCCAGCAGCCAGGTAGGGGGATTGAGCAATCAGCCCCAGCATTTT,CASSQVGGLSNQPQHF
TRBJ1-2,TRBV13,.,.,TGTGCCAGCAGCTTAAGGGGGGCGCTAAACTATGGCTACACCTTC,CASSLRGALNYGYTF
TRBJ2-7,TRBV5-4,TRBD2,.,TGTGCCAGCAGCACAGCTCGGGAGGTCGAGCAGTACTTC,CASSTAREVEQYF
TRBJ2-3,TRBV9,TRBD2,.,TGTGCCAGCAGCGCCTCTCAACTAGCGGATTACACAGATACGCAGTATTTT,CASSASQLADYTDTQYF
TRBJ2-7,TRBV5-1,.,.,TGCGCCAGCAGCTTGTACATTGGGGGGATAAGCTCCTACGAGCAGTACTTC,CASSLYIGGISSYEQYF
TRBJ2-3,TRBV10-3,TRBD2,.,TGTGCCATCAGGGGGGAGGGTCCTAGCGGGAGAGCGACAGATACGCAGTATTTT,CAIRGEGPSGRATDTQYF
TRBJ2-3,TRBV27,.,once,TGTGCCAGCAGTTTATTCCCCCGGGCAGTGGGCACAGATACGCAGTATTTT,CASSLFPRAVGTDTQYF
TRBJ2-3,TRBV4-2,TRBD2,.,TGTGCCAGCAGCCAAGATCCCTTTAGCGGGAGTGGCACAGATACGCAGTATTTT,CASSQDPFSGSGTDTQYF
TRBJ2-1,TRBV10-2,.,.,TGCGCCAGCAGTGAGAATGTGGGACCCAGATACAATGAGCAGTTCTTC,CASSENVGPRYNEQFF
TRBJ1-2,TRBV4-1,.,.,TGCGCCAGCAGCCAAGGTGTCGGGCGGAACTATGGCTACACCTTC,CASSQGVGRNYGYTF